This TCR beta chain is drawn from a study of blood T cell repertoires in COVID-19. In the original analysis: Cell counts per sample came from amplifying reference gene primers. The repertoire was sequenced with immunoSEQ multiplex PCR; TCRdb's copy has only in-frame clones and lacks some. The V and J calls and clone size are taken from that table; D and trimming were inferred from the DNA. The sample includes over 200,000 clones, about four fifths of them seen just once. With V trimmed by 8 bases and J by 3 bases, 10 bases remained unmatched. The length of the CDR3 is 14 residues. CDR1 and CDR2 (germline): GTSNPN, SVGIG (reference sequence).

The origin of this receptor is a man older than 75 with acute or convalescent COVID-19. Sequencing input: peripheral blood. V and J are TRBV30 and TRBJ2-4; 7 positions agree with TRBD1. This CDR3 reads CAVAAGGDKNIQYF. DNA for the CDR3: TGTGCCGTGGCGGCAGGGGGTGACAAAAACATTCAGTACTTC.